This TCR beta chain was observed in a study of regulatory T cells in long-lasting Graves disease. This CDR3 contains 15 residues. V was clipped by 3 bases and J by 2 bases, with 13 bases between them. The authors built TCR beta libraries using iRepertoire HTBI primers and Arm-PCR of CDR3 regions. Each CDR3 protein gets one entry after TCRdb re-called the multiplex PCR reads with MiXCR. The sample lists approximately 350,000 distinct CDR3 sequences; 12% were seen once. This clonotype was detected many times. The time point is: newly diagnosed GD, antithyroid drugs for less than 3 months. With RNA extracted from PBMCs as input, the TCR library was made. Diagnoses of Graves' disease were made by American Thyroid Association guidelines. Patients were from an endocrinology department in Xi'an, China. These data were likewise used in another study, on T cells in Graves' hyperthyroidism and ophthalmopathy. Per that study: Carried out on the TCR CDR3, a first-round RT-PCR used the HTBI primer set. Stable hyperthyroidism was separated from ophthalmopathy by a model based on 13 V-J features.

This chain joins TRBV12-3 or TRBV12-4 and TRBJ2-5, with D possibly being TRBD1 (6 bases). Sample: peripheral blood mononuclear cells (PBMCs), taken at new diagnosis, from a patient treated with antithyroid drugs. The sequence came from a woman aged 18-29 years with Graves disease. In nucleotides, the CDR3 is TGTGCCAGCAGTTTTGACAGGTTTATACAAGAGACCCAGTACTTC. Translating gives CASSFDRFIQETQYF.